This is a list of T cell receptor beta chains from one sample in a study of radiotherapy plus CTLA-4 blockade in lung cancer. Repertoires were generated with immunoSEQ multiplex PCR, while TCRdb's copy carries only in-frame clones and drops some. The data hold 52,000 or so clones, with about 80% observed a single time. The sample here was peripheral blood, taken from a patient treated with radiotherapy plus ipilimumab. The source of these receptors is a human donor with non-small cell lung cancer whose response to radiotherapy plus ipilimumab could not be evaluated. Each CDR3 is given with its conserved first and last residue. The order of the fields is J gene, D gene, clone size, V gene, CDR3 DNA, CDR3 protein. The D gene is left open where the match is weak. Not every row has a clone size; where given, it reads once, few, many or a size class.

J: TRBJ2-3; D: .; size: once; V: TRBV12-2; DNA: TGTGCAAGTCGCTTAGCGCTTAGGGCTAGCGGGAGGGGCACAGATACGCAGTATTTT; CDR3: CASRLALRASGRGTDTQYF
J: TRBJ2-7; D: TRBD1; size: few; V: TRBV28; DNA: TGTGCCAGCAGCGACAGGGAAATATACGAGCAGTACTTC; CDR3: CASSDREIYEQYF
J: TRBJ2-7; D: .; size: .; V: TRBV14; DNA: TGTGCCAGCAGTTACTTGGGCCCCTACGAGCAGTACTTC; CDR3: CASSYLGPYEQYF
J: TRBJ1-3; D: .; size: .; V: TRBV5-1; DNA: TGCGCCAGCGCGGAGAGGGGGTCTGGAAACACCATATATTTT; CDR3: CASAERGSGNTIYF
J: TRBJ1-6; D: .; size: .; V: TRBV15; DNA: TGTGCCACCAGCAGCCAGCGCAGCCCTTCACCCCTCCACTTT; CDR3: CATSSQRSPSPLHF
J: TRBJ2-3; D: .; size: .; V: TRBV5-1; DNA: TGCGCCAGCAGCTTGGACAGGCGGCGACGTATAGATGCTACGCAGTATTTT; CDR3: CASSLDRRRRIDATQYF
J: TRBJ2-1; D: TRBD2; size: .; V: TRBV6-1; DNA: TGTGCCAGCAGGACTAGCGGGGGAGGCAATGAGCAGTTCTTC; CDR3: CASRTSGGGNEQFF
J: TRBJ2-3; D: TRBD1; size: .; V: TRBV29-1; DNA: TGCAGCGTTTTTATCCGGGACAGGGAAAGCACAGATACGCAGTATTTT; CDR3: CSVFIRDRESTDTQYF
J: TRBJ2-7; D: .; size: few; V: TRBV28; DNA: TGTGCCAGCAGTTTAGGGGGCAGGGCCCGCGAGCAGTACTTC; CDR3: CASSLGGRAREQYF
J: TRBJ1-2; D: TRBD1; size: few; V: TRBV6-1; DNA: TGTGCCAGCGGCCGGGACAGGTATGGCTACACCTTC; CDR3: CASGRDRYGYTF
J: TRBJ2-7; D: .; size: .; V: TRBV28; DNA: TGTGCCAGCAGTTTAAGCGTAGCCTACGAGCAGTACTTC; CDR3: CASSLSVAYEQYF
J: TRBJ2-5; D: TRBD2; size: .; V: TRBV28; DNA: TGTGCCAGCAGTTCCTACCTTGGACTAGCGGGAGGAATGGAAGAGACCCAGTACTTC; CDR3: CASSSYLGLAGGMEETQYF
J: TRBJ1-2; D: TRBD1; size: .; V: TRBV7-9; DNA: TGTGCCAGCAGATCCCAGGGGGCGAACTATGGCTACACCTTC; CDR3: CASRSQGANYGYTF
J: TRBJ2-7; D: TRBD1; size: .; V: TRBV15; DNA: TGTGCCACCAGCAGGCTACGACGGACAGGGGACGAGCAGTACTTC; CDR3: CATSRLRRTGDEQYF
J: TRBJ2-3; D: TRBD2; size: .; V: TRBV15; DNA: TGTGCCACCAGCAGAGCAAGGACTAGCGGGAGGGATACGCAGTATTTT; CDR3: CATSRARTSGRDTQYF
J: TRBJ2-5; D: .; size: once; V: TRBV27; DNA: TGTGCCAGCAGTTTAAGGGCAGGGGTAGGCGAGACCCAGTACTTC; CDR3: CASSLRAGVGETQYF
J: TRBJ2-3; D: TRBD2; size: .; V: TRBV10-3; DNA: TGTGCCATCAGTGAGGGGGGTAGCGGGGAGTGGGGGGATACGCAGTATTTT; CDR3: CAISEGGSGEWGDTQYF
J: TRBJ2-1; D: TRBD2; size: .; V: TRBV7-2; DNA: TGTGCCAGCAGCTTAGCACGGGGGGGCTACAATGAGCAGTTCTTC; CDR3: CASSLARGGYNEQFF
J: TRBJ2-7; D: TRBD2; size: .; V: TRBV10-2; DNA: TGCGCCAGCAGTGTCGACTCCGGGACTAGCGGCTCCTACGAGCAGTACTTC; CDR3: CASSVDSGTSGSYEQYF
J: TRBJ1-1; D: .; size: .; V: TRBV5-1; DNA: TGCGCCAGCAGCGGGGACACCCTGAACACTGAAGCTTTCTTT; CDR3: CASSGDTLNTEAFF
J: TRBJ2-1; D: .; size: .; V: TRBV13; DNA: TGTGCCAGCAGCTTAGGATGGAGGGGCTACTACAATGAGCAGTTCTTC; CDR3: CASSLGWRGYYNEQFF
J: TRBJ2-1; D: TRBD2; size: .; V: TRBV7-8; DNA: TGTGCCAGCAGCCCCGTCCGACTAGCGGGAGGTGAGCAGTTCTTC; CDR3: CASSPVRLAGGEQFF